This T cell receptor (beta chain) was captured by sequencing in a study of shared clonotypes between healthy human individuals. The investigators split CD4+ cells into a CD45RA+ naive subset and a CD45RA-negative memory subset. General study points: Sampling covered nothing but blood. Tissue TCR repertoires likely differ from those found in blood. Sequencing of the sorted subsets was shown by rarefaction to be incomplete despite large depth.

With respect to this clone: The antigen is undetermined.

Some clones are missing from TCRdb's copy, which holds only in-frame ones; the method was immunoSEQ multiplex PCR. Of about 1.1 million clones in the sample, about 80% are singletons; the top ten hold roughly 0.61%. Germline-derived CDR1 and CDR2 are MNHEY and SVGAGI. The CDR3 has 14 residues. V was cut by 6 bases and J by 8 bases, with 20 bases left in between. The gene calls are TRBV6-5 and TRBJ2-7, with TRBD1 as a possible D gene (6 bases). Sequences were obtained from memory CD4+ T cells from PBMCs. The subset is: CD45RA-negative fraction. The sequence was obtained from a man between 18 and 29 years old in good health. Some clones in this sample may be carry-over from other donors' samples. This chain's CDR3 is CASRNRDTDHQQYF. As DNA, the CDR3 is TGTGCCAGCAGAAACCGGGACACGGACCACCAGCAGTACTTC.